Included here is one T cell receptor beta chain sequence, with context. Its antigen is undetermined. The PCR used 60 Vbeta and 13 Jbeta primers. Profiling relied on immunoSEQ multiplex PCR, and the TCRdb table lists in-frame clones only, not all of them. This table has about 67,000 clones, approximately 67% appearing once. These data are taken from a study of cytomegalovirus exposure and HLA in healthy donors. Unmatched junction bases numbered 9, after V lost 2 bases and J lost 3 bases. The CDR3 consists of 16 residues. Looked up from germline, CDR1 is SGHTA and CDR2 is FQGNSA. General study results and limits: In a later analysis, TCR beta V- and J-gene trimming showed a link to a missense DCLRE1C variant.

Sequencing was done on a sample of PBMCs. V is TRBV7-2 and J is TRBJ1-1, with 7 bases matching TRBD1. This clonotype originated in a woman aged 30 to 39 in good health and CMV-seronegative. CDR3 nucleotide sequence: TGTGCCAGCAGCTTAACTCACAGGGGAGCCCACACTGAAGCTTTCTTT. Protein sequence: CASSLTHRGAHTEAFF. Variable domain in full (rest from reference TRBV7-2 and TRBJ1-1): GAGVSQSPSNKVTEKGKDVELRCDPISGHTALYWYRQSLGQGLEFLIYFQGNSAPDKSGLPSDRFSAERTGGSVSTLTIQRTQQEDSAVYLCASSLTHRGAHTEAFFGQGTRLTVV.